Below are 20 T cell receptor beta chains sequenced from a single sample in a study of blood T cell repertoires in COVID-19. Only in-frame clones appear in the TCRdb table, and some are missing; sequencing was by immunoSEQ multiplex PCR. Of approximately 240,000 clones listed, approximately 86% are singletons. Sequenced material: PBMCs or T cells enriched from blood (not recorded which). All receptors come from a woman in her twenties or thirties with acute COVID-19.

This clone appeared a few times. As DNA, the CDR3 is TGCAGCGTAGAACAGGCGAAGAACACTGAAGCTTTCTTT. It codes for CSVEQAKNTEAFF. This sequence joins TRBV29-1 and TRBJ1-1, with D possibly TRBD1 on 5 matching bases. Germline CDR1 and CDR2: SQVTM and ANQGSEA. The CDR3 has 13 amino acids. Deletions cut 6 bases from V and 1 base from J, with 12 bases between.

This clone was seen just once. The rearrangement joins TRBV9 to TRBJ2-2; 7 nucleotides agree with TRBD1. V was pared by 4 bases and J by 1 base, with 4 bases of the junction left unmatched. The length of the CDR3 is 15 residues. Germline CDR1 reads SGDLS; CDR2 reads YYNGEE. The CDR3 loop reads CASSMGQMNTGELFF. The CDR3 coding sequence is TGTGCCAGCAGCATGGGACAGATGAACACCGGGGAGCTGTTTTTT.

In this sample, this clone turned up a few times. This sequence joins TRBV5-1 and TRBJ1-1; TRBD1 might be the D (5 bases). The length of the CDR3 is 14 residues. The V end was cut by 1 base, the J end by 0 bases, with 7 bases between. The germline CDR1 and CDR2 sequences are SGHRS and YFSETQ. For the CDR3, the DNA is TGCGCCAGCAGCTTGTCAGGGCTGAACACTGAAGCTTTCTTT. This codes for CASSLSGLNTEAFF.

V usage is TRBV5-5 and J usage is TRBJ1-4, with a weak D call TRBD1 (6 bases). The germline gives CDR1 SGHKS, CDR2 YYEKEE (reference sequence). The CDR3 runs to 17 residues. V lost 3 bases to trimming and J lost 8 bases, with 23 bases between them. For the CDR3, the DNA is TGTGCCAGCAGCTGGGGAACAGGGTTCGGAGACGAAGAAAAACTGTTTTTT. It codes for CASSWGTGFGDEEKLFF.

This chain links TRBV6-5 with TRBJ2-3, with 10 bases fitting TRBD1. Germline-derived CDR1 and CDR2 are MNHEY and SVGAGI. V shed 0 bases, J shed 2 bases, and the junction held 2 bases outside the gene matches. CDR3 length equals 16 residues. The CDR3 coding sequence is TGTGCCAGCAGTTACTCAGGGACAGGGGTCACAGATACGCAGTATTTT. Translated: CASSYSGTGVTDTQYF.

In regard to this clone: Sequence at one end of the junction differs from germline and may be a read error. The rearrangement uses TRBV7-3 and TRBJ1-4, with D possibly being TRBD1 (6 bases). Germline V CDR1 and CDR2: SGHTA, FQGTGA. This CDR3 comprises 15 residues. In DNA form, the CDR3 reads TGTGCCAACAGCGTCACAGGGAAGACTAATGAAAAACTGTTTTTT. As protein: CANSVTGKTNEKLFF.

The J gene is TRBJ1-1, the V gene TRBV5-4; 7 bases are shared with TRBD1. The germline V gene has CDR1 SGHNT and CDR2 YYREEE (reference sequence). The CDR3 covers 14 residues. Trimming cost V 4 bases and J 7 bases; bases outside gene matches: 10. CDR3 in DNA: TGTGCCAGCAGCCCAGGACAGGCAAACTTTGAAGCTTTCTTT. As protein: CASSPGQANFEAFF.

V is TRBV7-8 and J is TRBJ2-2, with TRBD2 matching over 16 bases. The V gene's germline CDR1 is SGHVS and CDR2 FQNEAQ. Losses at the gene ends were 3 bases for V and 4 bases for J; bases not matched to a gene: 8. The CDR3 is 19 residues long. The CDR3 loop is CASSFWGLAGGPSTGELFF. The CDR3, as DNA: TGTGCCAGCAGCTTTTGGGGACTAGCGGGGGGGCCAAGCACCGGGGAGCTGTTTTTT.

This sequence joins TRBV6-2 or TRBV6-3 and TRBJ2-7; 10 bases are a match to TRBD2. With 4 bases clipped from V and 6 bases from J, the junction kept 9 bases outside the gene matches. The CDR3 consists of 15 residues. Germline-derived CDR1 and CDR2 are MNHEY and SVGEGT. CDR3 sequence reads: CASSFRGLASVEQYF. The CDR3 nucleotides read TGTGCCAGCAGTTTTCGGGGACTAGCGTCAGTCGAGCAGTACTTC.

In this sample, this clone turned up once. This chain links TRBV10-3 with TRBJ2-5; 9 bases map to TRBD1. This CDR3 is 13 amino acids long. V lost 5 bases to trimming and J lost 5 bases; unmatched junction nucleotides: 3. Germline-derived CDR1 and CDR2 are ENHRY and SYGVKD. The CDR3 DNA reads as TGTGCCATCAGTCGACAGGGGGGTGAGACCCAGTACTTC. Encoded protein: CAISRQGGETQYF.

The chain couples TRBV9 to TRBJ1-5; 10 nucleotides match TRBD1. Trimming cost V 3 bases and J 4 bases; bases outside gene matches: 4. This CDR3 region has 15 residues. CDR1 and CDR2 (germline): SGDLS, YYNGEE. This CDR3 is CASSEGQGMNQPQHF. In DNA form, the CDR3 reads TGTGCCAGCAGCGAGGGACAGGGGATGAATCAGCCCCAGCATTTT.

This chain links TRBV6-1 with TRBJ1-2, with a weak D call TRBD1 (6 bases). Trimming shortened V by 3 bases and J by 4 bases, and 15 bases separated the two germline ends. Germline V gene data show CDR1 as MNHNS and CDR2 as SASEGT. The CDR3 is made up of 15 amino acids. CDR3 sequence: CASSDRGFGGYGYTF. The CDR3 DNA reads as TGTGCCAGCAGTGACAGGGGTTTTGGAGGCTATGGCTACACCTTC.

V gene TRBV15 combines with J gene TRBJ2-3; TRBD2 is a possible D gene (5 bases). The germline CDR1 and CDR2 sequences are LNHNV and YYDKDF (reference sequence). CDR3 length: 16 amino acids. V lost 2 bases and J 2 bases, leaving 14 bases between the germline ends. The CDR3 here is CATSRWTLSFTDTQYF. The CDR3 coding sequence is TGTGCCACCAGCAGATGGACTCTGAGCTTCACAGATACGCAGTATTTT.

Written as DNA, the CDR3 is TGCGCCAGCAGCAACAGGGGTTGGGGGTACGAGCAGTACTTC. Amino acids: CASSNRGWGYEQYF. The chain uses TRBV5-1 and TRBJ2-7; TRBD1 matches at 7 bases. The CDR3 is 14 residues long. V lost 4 bases to trimming and J lost 4 bases; unmatched junction nucleotides: 8. CDR1 is SGHRS, CDR2 YFSETQ, per germline.

The chain combines TRBV11-1 with TRBJ1-3, with TRBD1 as a possible D gene (6 bases). Trimming cost V 0 bases and J 0 bases, with 9 bases left between them. The V gene's germline CDR1 is SGHAT and CDR2 FQDESV (reference sequence). The CDR3 spans 16 residues. Here the CDR3 DNA reads TGTGCCAGCAGCTTAGCCCGGACAGCCTCTGGAAACACCATATATTTT. Encoded protein: CASSLARTASGNTIYF.

V and J are TRBV21-1 and TRBJ2-3; TRBD2 is taken as the D call from the table, unchecked against the DNA. TRBV21-1 constitutes a pseudogene. This CDR3 has 20 residues. CDR3 sequence: CASSTRLPGTSGEGNYTQYF. The CDR3 DNA sequence: TGTGCCAGCAGCACCCGGCTACCCGGGACTAGCGGGGAGGGGAACTATACGCAGTATTTT.

The chain is built from TRBV6-6 and TRBJ2-7, with TRBD1 as a possible D gene (6 bases). The CDR3 is 13 residues long. The ends were cut back, 6 bases at V and 3 bases at J, with 12 bases in the middle. Germline CDR1 is MNHNY and CDR2 is SVGAGI (reference sequence). The CDR3 DNA is TGTGCCAGCAGAGGGCAGGGGAACTACGAGCAGTACTTC. It specifies CASRGQGNYEQYF.

This clone was recorded once. The J gene is TRBJ2-3, the V gene TRBV7-2; D is perhaps TRBD2 (5 bases). Germline loops: CDR1 SGHTA, CDR2 FQGNSA. This CDR3 region has 16 residues. With 2 bases removed from V and 0 bases from J, the gap between germline ends came to 12 bases. The CDR3 region has the DNA TGTGCCAGCAGCTTATCCGGGCGGGCTAGCACAGATACGCAGTATTTT. Residues: CASSLSGRASTDTQYF.

The chain joins TRBV28 to TRBJ1-5, with no clear D. V lost 7 bases and J lost 0, with 10 bases in between. This CDR3 contains 14 residues. Germline V gene sequence: CDR1 MDHEN, CDR2 SYDVKM. DNA for the CDR3: TGTGCCAGCAAGGAGGTCGATAGCAATCAGCCCCAGCATTTT. Translating it yields CASKEVDSNQPQHF.

The chain carries TRBV29-1 and TRBJ2-1, with 9 bases fitting TRBD2. Trimming took 6 bases from V and 7 from J; bases not matched to a gene: 10. Germline CDR1 and CDR2: SQVTM and ANQGSEA. The CDR3 is 14 residues long. The CDR3 loop reads CSVRGRAVTNEQFF. The CDR3 region has the DNA TGCAGCGTCCGCGGGAGGGCCGTTACTAATGAGCAGTTCTTC.